Included here is one T cell receptor beta chain sequence, with context. This clone was observed a handful of times. There is no known antigen for this receptor. No base qualities exist here, and no much larger clone lies one base off it. The germline V gene (reference sequence) specifies LNHDA as CDR1 and SQIVND as CDR2. V and J are truncated by 1 base and 4 bases respectively, leaving an intervening sequence of 7 bases. The CDR3 starts with the cysteine, ends with the phenylalanine, and has 13 residues. The sequence is cut down to CDR3 DNA, 39 bases in frame from base 1. This sample was taken from a study of lymphopenia after photon versus proton radiotherapy (dated by TCRdb to between 2018 and 2021). Notes on the research overall: The immunological effects of photon versus proton radiation therapy were compared in patients with gastrointestinal tumors who developed high-grade lymphopenia. The cohort included approximately 22 patients with gastrointestinal tumors who developed lymphopenia after receiving either photon or proton therapy. The goal of the study was to describe how the two radiation modalities differ in their effects on the immune system. Paper-wide results and their limitations: The survival association was assessed only in patients who died, and better survival with proton therapy was presented by the authors as a possibility rather than a demonstrated result. Relative stability during treatment was observed in proton-treated patients, whereas loss of naive T cells and TCR diversity and gain of effector/memory populations were observed in photon-treated patients. Across the cohort, an inverse correlation was found between a larger post-nadir drop in TCR diversity and overall survival time among patients who died. After the lymphocyte count nadir, oligoclonal expansion, especially of CD8+ Temra cells, was observed in photon-treated repertoires, and the drop in diversity was driven by this expansion.

The method was the immunoSEQ multiplex PCR assay. Alongside multiparametric flow cytometry, deep sequencing of rearranged TCR beta loci was used to profile the T cell repertoires. This immuneACCESS table, as held by TCRdb, lists in-frame sequences with V and J called but not all clones. Of the missing ones, under half trace to an unresolved V gene in checked studies; the others have no known cause. This sample has about 18,000 clones in its table, and about nine tenths of those were observed once. The top ten clones comprise 9% to 10% of the sample. The V and J segments used are TRBV19 and TRBJ1-2; the D gene is perhaps TRBD1, from 6 matching bases. This TCR came from a man in his 70s with pancreatic cancer. Sequencing was performed on peripheral blood, taken from a patient treated with proton-based radiotherapy. The DNA reads as follows: TGTGCCAGTAGTATAGGACAGGCCTATGGCTACACCTTC. It translates to CASSIGQAYGYTF. Extended through the reference TRBV19 and TRBJ1-2 proteins, this CDR3 yields the full variable domain: DGGITQSPKYLFRKEGQNVTLSCEQNLNHDAMYWYRQDPGQGLRLIYYSQIVNDFQKGDIAEGYSVSREKKESFPLTVTSAQKNPTAFYLCASSIGQAYGYTFGSGTRLTVV.